This T cell receptor (beta chain) appears in the sequencing data of a study of beta chain features in type 1 diabetes. Study conclusions and caveats: The study found that naive, central memory and Treg TCRB repertoires appeared more similar in patients than in healthy donors.

Germline values: CDR1 MDHEN, CDR2 SYDVKM. Trimming removed 3 bases from V and 7 bases from J, with 10 bases in between. The CDR3 spans 14 residues. Cells sorted by CD45RO/CCR7/CD25/CD127/CD95/CD27 comprised CD4+ naive, central memory, regulatory and stem cell-like memory cells. As concerns this clone: Antigen: not known.

cDNA synthesis used the whole RNA isolate, giving expressed TCRB sequences. The study sequenced naive, central memory and regulatory T cell samples to an average of approximately 3.5 million reads. Data came from immunoSEQ multiplex PCR; TCRdb stores just in-frame clones and leaves some out. The sample contains fewer than 350,000 clones, less than 20% of which appear only once. This clonotype was sampled from a woman between 18 and 30 years old in good health. Sequenced: naive CD4+ T cells from blood. The chain uses TRBV28 and TRBJ1-6, with D possibly TRBD1 on 5 matching bases. For the CDR3, the DNA is TGTGCCAGCAGTTTTCAGGGATTAAATTCACCCCTCCACTTT. Translated, it gives CASSFQGLNSPLHF.